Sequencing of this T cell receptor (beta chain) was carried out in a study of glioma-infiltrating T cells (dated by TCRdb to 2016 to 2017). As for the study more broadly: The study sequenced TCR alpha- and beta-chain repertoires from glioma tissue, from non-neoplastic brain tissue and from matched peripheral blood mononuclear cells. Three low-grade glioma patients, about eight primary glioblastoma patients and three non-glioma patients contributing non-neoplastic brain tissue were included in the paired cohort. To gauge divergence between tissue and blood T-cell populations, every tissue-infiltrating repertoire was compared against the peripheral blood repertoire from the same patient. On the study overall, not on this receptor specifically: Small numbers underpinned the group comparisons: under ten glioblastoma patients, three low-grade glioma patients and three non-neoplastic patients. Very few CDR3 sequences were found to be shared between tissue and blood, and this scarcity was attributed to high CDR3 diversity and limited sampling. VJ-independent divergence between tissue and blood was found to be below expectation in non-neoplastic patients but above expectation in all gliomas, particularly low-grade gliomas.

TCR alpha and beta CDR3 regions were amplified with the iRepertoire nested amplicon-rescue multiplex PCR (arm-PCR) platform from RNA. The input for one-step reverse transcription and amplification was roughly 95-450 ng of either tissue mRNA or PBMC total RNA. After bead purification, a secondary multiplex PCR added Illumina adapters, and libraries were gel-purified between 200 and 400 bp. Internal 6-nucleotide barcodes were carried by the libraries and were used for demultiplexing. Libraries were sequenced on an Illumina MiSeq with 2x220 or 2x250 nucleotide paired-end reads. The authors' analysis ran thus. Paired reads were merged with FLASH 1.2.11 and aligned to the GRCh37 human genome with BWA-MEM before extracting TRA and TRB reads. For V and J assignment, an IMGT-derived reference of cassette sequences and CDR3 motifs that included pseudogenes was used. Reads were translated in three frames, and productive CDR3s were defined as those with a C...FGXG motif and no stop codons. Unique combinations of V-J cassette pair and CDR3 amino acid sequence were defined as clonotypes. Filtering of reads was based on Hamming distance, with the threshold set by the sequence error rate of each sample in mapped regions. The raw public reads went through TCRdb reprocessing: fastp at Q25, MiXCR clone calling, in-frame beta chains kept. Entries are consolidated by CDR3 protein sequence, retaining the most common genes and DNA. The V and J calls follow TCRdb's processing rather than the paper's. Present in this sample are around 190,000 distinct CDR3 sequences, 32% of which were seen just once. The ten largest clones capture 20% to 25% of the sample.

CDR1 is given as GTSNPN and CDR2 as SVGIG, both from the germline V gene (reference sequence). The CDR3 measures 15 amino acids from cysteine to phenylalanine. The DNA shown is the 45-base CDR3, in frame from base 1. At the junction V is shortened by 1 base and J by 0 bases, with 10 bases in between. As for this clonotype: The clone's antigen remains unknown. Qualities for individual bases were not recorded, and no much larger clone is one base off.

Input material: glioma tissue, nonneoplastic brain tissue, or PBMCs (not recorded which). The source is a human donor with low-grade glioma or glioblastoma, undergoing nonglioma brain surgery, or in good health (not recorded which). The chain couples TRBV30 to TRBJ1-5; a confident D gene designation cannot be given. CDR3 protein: CAWSDGLSSNQPQHF. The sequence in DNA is TGTGCCTGGAGTGATGGACTTTCTAGCAATCAGCCCCAGCATTTT.